This T cell receptor (beta chain) was obtained from a study of blood T cells in healthy people across ages. General observations from the study: It was held that the diversity estimates obtained from one million T cells were underestimates. Observed TCR beta diversity per million T cells went down as age went up. This fall followed a roughly linear course with age. Greater diversity and more naive CD4+ cells were seen in long-lived donors than in aged donors.

The V gene's germline CDR1 is MNHEY and CDR2 SVGAGI. Trimming took 0 bases from V and 5 from J, leaving 5 bases between them. The CDR3 has 13 amino acids. Primed by a sample-barcoded 5' primer and a J-beta primer mix, a second PCR proceeded for roughly 6 to 12 cycles. Sequencing recovered at least 3 million CDR3-containing paired-end reads from each sample. MiXCR was run by TCRdb on the 5' RACE reads, yielding one entry per CDR3 protein. In the table there are over 1,200,000 distinct CDR3 sequences, approximately 59% of which are singletons. A note on this clonotype: What it binds is unknown.

Sample: blood. This clonotype was sampled from a man aged 18 to 29 in good health. The chain has TRBV6-5 and TRBJ2-1; D not certain. CDR3 DNA: TGTGCCAGCAGTTACTCGATCAACAATGAGCAGTTCTTC. Its translation: CASSYSINNEQFF.